The clone carrying this T cell receptor beta chain was recorded once. The sample originates from a study of cytomegalovirus exposure and HLA in healthy donors. Use of 60 Vbeta and 13 Jbeta primers characterized the PCR. Assay used: immunoSEQ multiplex PCR; TCRdb lists only in-frame clones, some missing. Of under 200,000 clones in the sample, about 80% are singletons; the top ten hold approximately 1.3%. Trimming removed 0 bases from V and 6 bases from J, with 11 bases in between. Germline lookup yields CDR1 SGHDT and CDR2 YYEEEE. The CDR3 is made up of 14 amino acids. The sequencing input was PBMCs. The rearrangement links TRBV5-6 to TRBJ2-3, with a tentative D call TRBD1 (6 bases). The clonotype originates from a man younger than 45 in good health and CMV-seronegative. The CDR3 spells CASSLDPGEDTQYF. CDR3 nucleotides: TGTGCCAGCAGCTTGGATCCAGGGGAGGATACGCAGTATTTT.